The 21 T cell receptor beta chains below were found in one sample sequenced in a study of read filtering for tumor transcriptome and immune sequencing. This library used roughly 400 ng RNA and molecular barcoded adaptors spanning alpha/delta and beta/gamma chains. TCRdb passed the reads through MiXCR, listing each CDR3 protein once. This table holds under 80,000 distinct CDR3 sequences, approximately 20% found once. Sequencing was done on a sample of a population of CD138-negative cells sorted from bone marrow. The receptors stem from a donor aged 40 or older with multiple myeloma.

By sample fraction, this clonotype is medium-sized. V gene TRBV20-1 combines with J gene TRBJ2-1; the D gene is possibly TRBD2 (5 bases). Trimming shortened V by 5 bases and J by 7 bases, and 9 bases separated the two germline ends. The germline gives CDR1 DFQATT, CDR2 SNEGSKA (reference sequence). This CDR3 is 11 amino acids long. CDR3 sequence: CSAGRRNEQFF. CDR3 sequence (DNA): TGCAGTGCTGGACGGAGGAATGAGCAGTTCTTC.

There are many counts of this clonotype. V usage is TRBV9 and J usage is TRBJ2-3; 9 bases are shared with TRBD2. CDR3 size: 15 residues. Germline values: CDR1 SGDLS, CDR2 YYNGEE. Unmatched junction bases numbered 3, after V lost 0 bases and J lost 4 bases. The CDR3 loop is CASSVGSGGSDTQYF. DNA of the CDR3: TGTGCCAGCAGCGTAGGTAGCGGGGGATCAGATACGCAGTATTTT. Based on the CDR3 plus reference TRBV9 and TRBJ2-3, the full variable domain is DSGVTQTPKHLITATGQRVTLRCSPRSGDLSVYWYQQSLDQGLQFLIQYYNGEERAKGNILERFSAQQFPDLHSELNLSSLELGDSALYFCASSVGSGGSDTQYFGPGTRLTVL.

Ten or more counts support this clonotype. The chain has TRBV10-3 and TRBJ2-3, with no clear D. The V end lost 10 bases, the J end lost 2 bases, and 13 bases lay between the germline ends. CDR1 and CDR2 from the germline V gene are ENHRY and SYGVKD. This CDR3 is built from 13 residues. The CDR3 DNA is TGTGCCAGCGAACAGAGAGACACAGATACGCAGTATTTT. This gives the protein CASEQRDTDTQYF.

This clonotype was detected only a few times. The J gene is TRBJ2-4, the V gene TRBV20-1, with D perhaps TRBD1 (5 bases). This CDR3 spans 13 amino acids. In germline, CDR1 is DFQATT, CDR2 SNEGSKA (reference sequence). Between the trimmed V and J ends, which lost 6 bases and 5 bases, there was a span of 14 bases. CDR3 amino acids: CSATRQIQNIQYF. For the CDR3, the DNA is TGCAGTGCCACTCGACAGATTCAAAACATTCAGTACTTC.

This clonotype was found many times. This chain joins TRBV18 and TRBJ2-3; no firm D call. The CDR3 is 15 amino acids. V lost 3 bases to trimming and J lost 1 base, with 11 bases between them. CDR1 and CDR2 from the germline V gene are KGHSH and LQKENI. The CDR3 loop reads CASSPNAIGTDTQYF. The CDR3 DNA is TGTGCCAGCTCACCCAACGCGATTGGCACAGATACGCAGTATTTT.

On this clonotype itself: It may be a read error: a sequence one base away is much more abundant. The V and J genes are TRBV5-1 and TRBJ2-1; 9 nucleotides align to TRBD1. CDR3 size: 12 residues. Germline-derived CDR1 and CDR2 are SGHRS and YFSETQ. V lost 4 bases, J lost 13 bases, and 6 bases stayed unmatched. The CDR3 region is CASSRTGANQFF. The CDR3 DNA sequence: TGCGCCAGCAGCAGGACAGGGGCGAATCAGTTCTTC.

This clonotype was detected many times. At one end, the junction sequence differs from germline, possibly due to a read error. This sequence joins TRBV14 and TRBJ2-1; D unresolved. The CDR3 spans 12 residues. CDR1 is SGHDN, CDR2 FVKESK, per germline. CDR3 in amino acids: CASSQGVTEKFF. CDR3 in DNA: TGTGCCAGCAGCCAAGGTGTGACTGAGAAGTTCTTC.

Ten or more counts support this clonotype. V and J are TRBV12-3 or TRBV12-4 and TRBJ2-1, with a tentative D call TRBD1 (5 bases). The CDR3 contains 15 residues. Between the trimmed V and J ends, which lost 4 bases and 6 bases, there was a span of 16 bases. The CDR3 spells CASSSYGYGANEQFF. In nucleotides, the CDR3 is TGTGCCAGCAGTTCATACGGGTATGGGGCCAATGAGCAGTTCTTC.

For this clonotype: This may arise from a read error, as a much more abundant clone is one base away. No conserved phenylalanine or tryptophan ends this CDR3, so it is likely a read error. The V and J genes are TRBV24-1 and TRBJ2-7, with D hard to call. With 3 bases removed from V and 4 bases from J, the gap between germline ends came to 9 bases. Germline V CDR1 and CDR2: KGHDR, SFDVKD. The CDR3 is 13 residues long. In nucleotides, the CDR3 is TGTGCCACCAGTGATCCGAAGCAGTACGAGCAGTACCTC. Translating it yields CATSDPKQYEQYL.

This clonotype was counted ten times or more. One junction end does not reproduce the germline sequence, and a read error may be involved. This sequence joins TRBV5-1 and TRBJ1-1, with no clear D. The CDR3 has 11 amino acids. Per the germline V gene, CDR1 is SGHRS and CDR2 is YFSETQ. DNA for the CDR3: TGCGCCGGTCCGGAGAACACTGGAGCTTTCTTT. Amino acids: CAGPENTGAFF.

This clonotype has at least ten counts. This chain links TRBV19 with TRBJ2-7, with TRBD1 matching 7 bases. Germline trimming cut 5 bases from V and 0 bases from J; bases unmatched to any gene: 7. CDR3 length: 15 residues. Germline CDR1 and CDR2: LNHDA and SQIVND (reference sequence). The CDR3 region is CASSQPGQLSYEQYF. The CDR3 region has the DNA TGTGCCAGTAGTCAACCGGGACAGCTCTCCTACGAGCAGTACTTC.

This clonotype was detected only a few times. The V gene is TRBV4-1, the J gene TRBJ2-7; maybe TRBD1 (7 bases). This CDR3 is 14 amino acids long. In germline, CDR1 is MGHRA, CDR2 YSYEKL. Trimming took off 0 bases at V and 7 bases at J, with 13 bases between the two ends. CDR3 amino acids: CASSQDEGAGEQYF. In DNA form, the CDR3 reads TGCGCCAGCAGCCAAGATGAGGGGGCGGGAGAGCAGTACTTC.

Remarks on this clonotype: One end of the junction does not line up with germline, which may come from a read error. The chain joins TRBV20-1 to TRBJ2-1, with 8 bases fitting TRBD2. The CDR3 is 12 residues long. Germline V gene lookup returns CDR1 DFQATT and CDR2 SNEGSKA (reference sequence). CDR3 loop: CSARAGANGQFF. In DNA, the CDR3 is TGCAGCGCTAGAGCGGGGGCGAATGGGCAGTTCTTC.

This clonotype was counted ten times or more. This chain connects TRBV11-2 to TRBJ1-6; 7 nucleotides align to TRBD1. Germline-derived CDR1 and CDR2 are SGHAT and FQNNGV. The CDR3 length is 14 residues. V was pared by 5 bases and J by 10 bases, with 8 bases of the junction left unmatched. CDR3 coding DNA: TGTGCCAGCAGCCCCAGCAGGGGGGACTCACCCCTCCACTTT. Protein: CASSPSRGDSPLHF.

This clonotype was detected many times. J is TRBJ2-6 and V is TRBV28, with TRBD1 as a possible D gene (5 bases). The V end lost 6 bases, the J end lost 1 base, and 7 bases lay between the germline ends. This CDR3 is built from 14 residues. CDR1 and CDR2 (germline): MDHEN, SYDVKM. The CDR3 nucleotides read TGTGCCAGCAGCAGGGCGTCTGGGGCCAACGTCCTGACTTTC. Its protein product is CASSRASGANVLTF.

This clonotype was seen repeatedly, ten times or more. The J gene is TRBJ2-7, the V gene TRBV20-1, with 8 bases lining up with TRBD1. In germline, CDR1 is DFQATT, CDR2 SNEGSKA (reference sequence). The J segment lost 0 bases and the V segment lost 4 bases, leaving 5 bases of the junction unmatched. This CDR3 region has 14 residues. The CDR3, as DNA: TGCAGTGCTAAGACAGGGGCCATCTCCTACGAGCAGTACTTC. Amino acids: CSAKTGAISYEQYF.

Of note for this clonotype: It is likely a read error: a sequence one base away is far more abundant. The J gene is TRBJ2-1, the V gene TRBV6-6; 7 bases are a match to TRBD2. The CDR3 is 15 residues long. Germline-derived CDR1 and CDR2 are MNHNY and SVGAGI (reference sequence). The V and J ends lost 6 bases and 4 bases, in that order; junction bases with no gene match: 9. CDR3 sequence (DNA): TGTGCCAGCAGGGGGGGGGATATGGTATACAATGAGCAGTTCTTC. This translates into CASRGGDMVYNEQFF.

This clonotype was seen many times. The CDR3 here is CASSSTSGSDTQYF. Written as DNA, the CDR3 is TGTGCCAGCAGCTCGACTAGCGGATCAGATACGCAGTATTTT. The chain employs TRBV6-5 and TRBJ2-3; 9 bases align to TRBD2. CDR1 and CDR2 from the germline V gene are MNHEY and SVGAGI. The CDR3 loop spans 14 amino acids. The V and J ends lost 6 bases and 4 bases, in that order; junction bases with no gene match: 5.

This clonotype was counted between two and nine times. V is TRBV6-2 or TRBV6-3 and J is TRBJ1-1; D gene ambiguous. The germline V and J ends were trimmed by 6 bases and 1 base, with 6 bases remaining between them. The length of the CDR3 is 12 residues. The germline gives CDR1 MNHEY, CDR2 SVGEGT. The CDR3 here is CASSLQNTEAFF. In DNA form, the CDR3 reads TGTGCCAGCAGCCTACAGAACACTGAAGCTTTCTTT.

This clonotype was recorded many times. The chain recombines TRBV7-6 with TRBJ2-5; D possibly corresponds to TRBD1 (5 bases). Trimming took 3 bases from V and 5 from J, leaving 13 bases between them. CDR1 and CDR2 (germline): SGHVS, FNYEAQ. This CDR3 has 14 residues. The CDR3 spells CASSLTPGKETQYF. Written as DNA, the CDR3 is TGTGCCAGCAGCTTGACGCCAGGGAAGGAGACCCAGTACTTC.

The sample holds many counts of this clonotype. The chain recombines TRBV20-1 with TRBJ1-1; perhaps TRBD1 as D (5 bases). The CDR3 length is 13 residues. The V end was cut by 3 bases, the J end by 11 bases, with 19 bases between. Germline CDR1 DFQATT, CDR2 SNEGSKA (reference sequence). The CDR3 DNA sequence: TGCAGTGCTAGTGGCGGTGTGGGGCAAAGGGCTTTCTTT. Translating gives CSASGGVGQRAFF.